This passage covers 2 T cell receptor beta chains from one sample sequenced in a study of vaccination and CD4 T cells after COVID-19. Researchers used the Oncomine TCR Beta short-read assay to sequence DNA from cultured CD4+ T cells. TCRdb re-derived calls from the PCR reads in MiXCR, one entry per CDR3 protein. The sample includes just over 9,500 distinct CDR3 sequences, less than 65% seen only once; the top ten take just over 20%. Their antigens remain unidentified. Noted treatment: roughly 10-day PBMC culture with coronavirus spike peptide pools or control peptides (ViraFEST assay). Sequenced input: CD4+ T cells from blood, cultured in vitro. These receptor sequences come from a human donor who had recovered from COVID-19.

The table lists this clonotype with a few counts. The V gene is TRBV6-5, the J gene TRBJ1-2; a weak D match, TRBD1 (5 bases). Germline CDR1 is MNHEY and CDR2 is SVGAGI. This CDR3 region has 13 residues. Trimming took off 0 bases at V and 7 bases at J, with 9 bases between the two ends. The CDR3: CASSYSEGFGYTF. The CDR3, as DNA: TGTGCCAGCAGTTACTCGGAGGGGTTTGGCTACACCTTC.

The V call is TRBV20-1, the J call TRBJ1-1, with D uncertain. Per germline, CDR1 DFQATT and CDR2 SNEGSKA (reference sequence). The CDR3 has 13 residues. Trimming cost V 1 base and J 3 bases, with 9 bases left between them. CDR3 sequence reads: CSARVPGDTEAFF. CDR3 coding DNA: TGCAGTGCTAGAGTCCCCGGGGACACTGAAGCTTTCTTT.